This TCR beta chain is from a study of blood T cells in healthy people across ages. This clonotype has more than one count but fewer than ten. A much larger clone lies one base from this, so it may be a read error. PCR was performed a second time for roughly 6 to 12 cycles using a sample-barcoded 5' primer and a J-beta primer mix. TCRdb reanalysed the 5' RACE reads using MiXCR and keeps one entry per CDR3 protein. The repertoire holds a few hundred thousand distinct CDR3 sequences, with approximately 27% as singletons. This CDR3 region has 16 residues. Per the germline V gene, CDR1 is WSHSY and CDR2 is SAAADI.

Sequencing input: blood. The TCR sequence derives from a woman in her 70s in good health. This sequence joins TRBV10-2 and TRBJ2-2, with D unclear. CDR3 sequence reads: CASSDSGAQNAGELFF. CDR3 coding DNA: TGCGCCAGCAGTGACTCGGGCGCCCAGAACGCCGGGGAGCTGTTTTTT.